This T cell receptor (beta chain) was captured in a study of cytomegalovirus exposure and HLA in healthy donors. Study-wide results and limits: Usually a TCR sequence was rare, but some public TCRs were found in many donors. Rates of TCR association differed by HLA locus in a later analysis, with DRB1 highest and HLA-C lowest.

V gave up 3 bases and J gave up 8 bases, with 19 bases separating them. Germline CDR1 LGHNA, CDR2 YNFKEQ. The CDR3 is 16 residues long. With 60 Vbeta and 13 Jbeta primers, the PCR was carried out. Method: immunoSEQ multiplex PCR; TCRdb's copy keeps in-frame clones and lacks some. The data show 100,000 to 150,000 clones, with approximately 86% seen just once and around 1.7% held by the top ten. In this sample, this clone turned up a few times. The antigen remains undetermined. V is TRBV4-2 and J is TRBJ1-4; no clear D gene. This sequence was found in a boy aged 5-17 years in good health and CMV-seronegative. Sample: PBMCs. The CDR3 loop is CASSQLPSVDSEKLFF. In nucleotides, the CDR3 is TGTGCCAGCAGCCAGTTGCCCTCTGTTGATAGCGAAAAACTGTTTTTT.